A single sample is the source of the 14 T cell receptor beta chains below, sequenced in a study of monozygotic twins with inflammatory bowel disease. TCRdb reprocessed the 5' RACE reads, with one entry per CDR3 protein and no DNA. In total, the table holds some 150,000 distinct CDR3 sequences. The sequenced sample was blood. The receptors stem from a human donor with ulcerative colitis or Crohn's disease, or a healthy co-twin of an affected twin (not recorded which).

This sequence joins TRBV5-1 and TRBJ2-7. CDR1 is SGHRS, CDR2 YFSETQ, per germline. This CDR3 spans 12 amino acids. CDR3 protein: CASSLPGREQYF.

The rearrangement links TRBV5-5 to TRBJ2-7; TCRdb designates TRBD2, a call that cannot be tested without DNA. This CDR3 comprises 15 residues. Germline assignment: CDR1 SGHKS and CDR2 YYEKEE (reference sequence). CDR3: CASSLLRGITYEQYF.

The chain uses TRBV5-1 and TRBJ1-6. This CDR3 has 14 residues. The germline gives CDR1 SGHRS, CDR2 YFSETQ. The CDR3 loop reads CASSMTSPDSPLHF.

The V and J genes are TRBV12-3 or TRBV12-4 and TRBJ2-5. The CDR3 covers 14 residues. The chain's CDR3 is CASSLRGFAETQYF.

The chain uses TRBV5-6 and TRBJ2-3. CDR3 size: 15 residues. The germline gives CDR1 SGHDT, CDR2 YYEEEE. The CDR3 spells CASSLEPRATDTQYF.

This chain joins TRBV27 and TRBJ1-5; TCRdb picks TRBD1, but there is no DNA to check that call. This CDR3 is 14 amino acids long. The germline V gene has CDR1 MNHEY and CDR2 SMNVEV (reference sequence). The CDR3 spells CASSLRGNNQPQHF.

The genes are TRBV7-9 and TRBJ2-3; TCRdb reports TRBD1, a call that lacks DNA to check it against. This CDR3 contains 13 residues. Germline values: CDR1 SEHNR, CDR2 FQNEAQ (reference sequence). This chain's CDR3 is CASSLGQGDTQYF.

The chain carries TRBV5-1 and TRBJ1-1; lacking DNA, the TRBD1 call made by TCRdb goes unchecked. Germline CDR1 SGHRS, CDR2 YFSETQ. CDR3 length equals 16 residues. The CDR3 here is CASSLRQFGRNTEAFF.

The chain couples TRBV5-4 to TRBJ2-1; TCRdb lists TRBD1, though no DNA is available to test this call. The CDR3 length is 12 residues. Germline loops: CDR1 SGHNT, CDR2 YYREEE (reference sequence). The CDR3 loop is CASTLTGNEQFF.

The rearrangement uses TRBV27 and TRBJ2-3; TCRdb designates TRBD1, a call that cannot be tested without DNA. The CDR3 runs 13 residues. Per the germline V gene, CDR1 is MNHEY and CDR2 is SMNVEV (reference sequence). The CDR3 here is CASSLDRADTQYF.

The chain couples TRBV10-3 to TRBJ2-7; lacking DNA, the TRBD2 call made by TCRdb goes unchecked. The CDR3 consists of 15 residues. Germline V gene lookup returns CDR1 ENHRY and CDR2 SYGVKD. The CDR3 sequence is CAISDPGRETYEQYF.

V usage is TRBV6-1 and J usage is TRBJ2-1; TCRdb indicates TRBD2, and absent DNA this call remains unverified. The CDR3 runs 15 residues. Germline loops: CDR1 MNHNS, CDR2 SASEGT. This chain's CDR3 is CASSDETTPYNEQFF.

V usage is TRBV7-9 and J usage is TRBJ2-1; the D call from TCRdb, TRBD1, cannot be confirmed without DNA. CDR3 length: 16 residues. The germline CDR1 and CDR2 sequences are SEHNR and FQNEAQ (reference sequence). CDR3 region: CASRSDHGAAYNEQFF.

The rearrangement links TRBV20-1 to TRBJ2-7; TCRdb proposes TRBD2, but this gene call is untestable without DNA. The CDR3 totals 15 residues. Germline assignment: CDR1 DFQATT and CDR2 SNEGSKA (reference sequence). The CDR3 region is CSARDPQLLTYEQYF.